The rows below give T cell receptor beta chains drawn from one sample of a study of human T cells and chemical hapten exposure. TCRdb used MiXCR to reprocess the RACE reads, holding one entry per CDR3 protein. This table has tens of thousands of distinct CDR3 sequences, 9.9% appearing once. This sample comprised whole blood, obtained in connection with sensitization to the hapten diphenylcyclopropenone (DPC). The source of these receptors is a woman in her forties with alopecia areata. Some clones in this sample may be carry-over from other donors' samples. CDR3s include the opening cysteine and the closing phenylalanine or tryptophan. The order of the fields is clone size, J gene, D gene, V gene, CDR3 protein, CDR3 DNA. A D gene is named only where the DNA matches it firmly. Only part of the rows carry a size: once, few, many, or a class if the clone is expanded.

clone_size: many
j_call: TRBJ1-1
d_call: .
v_call: TRBV3-1
cdr3_aa: CASSQGGTVVAFF
cdr3_nt: TGTGCCAGCAGCCAAGGAGGGACCGTCGTAGCTTTCTTT

clone_size: many
j_call: TRBJ2-2
d_call: TRBD2
v_call: TRBV15
cdr3_aa: CATSRGLAENTGELFF
cdr3_nt: TGTGCCACCAGCAGAGGGCTAGCGGAGAACACCGGGGAGCTGTTTTTT

clone_size: many
j_call: TRBJ2-2
d_call: .
v_call: TRBV7-3
cdr3_aa: CASSVMGKTGELFF
cdr3_nt: TGTGCCAGCAGCGTCATGGGTAAAACCGGGGAGCTGTTTTTT

clone_size: many
j_call: TRBJ1-4
d_call: .
v_call: TRBV28
cdr3_aa: CASSSRFPREKLFF
cdr3_nt: TGTGCCAGCAGTTCACGCTTTCCTCGGGAAAAACTGTTTTTT

clone_size: .
j_call: TRBJ2-5
d_call: .
v_call: TRBV28
cdr3_aa: CASSLLVSALGAPHQETQYF
cdr3_nt: TGTGCCAGCAGTTTATTGGTTTCCGCGTTGGGGGCGCCCCACCAAGAGACCCAGTACTTC

clone_size: .
j_call: TRBJ2-4
d_call: TRBD2
v_call: TRBV4-2
cdr3_aa: CASSQGSGGNLGNIQYF
cdr3_nt: TGTGCCAGCAGCCAGGGTAGCGGGGGTAACCTCGGGAACATTCAGTACTTC

clone_size: many
j_call: TRBJ2-1
d_call: .
v_call: TRBV29-1
cdr3_aa: CSVGRGVTYNEQFF
cdr3_nt: TGCAGTGTTGGTCGGGGTGTAACCTACAATGAGCAGTTCTTC

clone_size: .
j_call: TRBJ2-5
d_call: TRBD1
v_call: TRBV12-3/TRBV12-4
cdr3_aa: CASSPGTGERLETQYF
cdr3_nt: TGTGCCAGCAGTCCCGGGACAGGGGAGAGGCTGGAGACCCAGTACTTC

clone_size: .
j_call: TRBJ1-1
d_call: .
v_call: TRBV3-1
cdr3_aa: CASRNTGYRAFF
cdr3_nt: TGTGCCAGCAGAAACACAGGGTATCGGGCTTTCTTT

clone_size: few
j_call: TRBJ1-2
d_call: .
v_call: TRBV2
cdr3_aa: CASMVREGYGYTF
cdr3_nt: TGTGCCAGCATGGTCAGGGAAGGGTATGGCTACACCTTC

clone_size: many
j_call: TRBJ1-1
d_call: .
v_call: TRBV7-2
cdr3_aa: CASSLVMGGYEAFF
cdr3_nt: TGTGCCAGCAGCTTAGTGATGGGGGGCTATGAAGCTTTCTTT

clone_size: .
j_call: TRBJ1-2
d_call: .
v_call: TRBV4-3
cdr3_aa: CASSQVRQDNYGYTF
cdr3_nt: TGCGCCAGCAGCCAAGTTCGTCAAGATAACTATGGCTACACCTTC

clone_size: many
j_call: TRBJ1-5
d_call: .
v_call: TRBV7-2
cdr3_aa: CASSLAKDSNQPQHF
cdr3_nt: TGTGCCAGCAGCTTAGCTAAGGATAGCAATCAGCCCCAGCATTTT

clone_size: many
j_call: TRBJ2-1
d_call: TRBD1
v_call: TRBV18
cdr3_aa: CASSPTGQVSYNEQFF
cdr3_nt: TGTGCCAGCTCACCCACGGGACAGGTCTCCTACAATGAGCAGTTCTTC

clone_size: few
j_call: TRBJ2-7
d_call: .
v_call: TRBV5-1
cdr3_aa: CASSLIPSSYEQYF
cdr3_nt: TGCGCCAGCAGCTTGATCCCGAGCTCCTACGAGCAGTACTTC

clone_size: .
j_call: TRBJ1-2
d_call: TRBD1
v_call: TRBV28
cdr3_aa: CASSLSGGYGYTF
cdr3_nt: TGTGCCAGCAGTTTATCAGGGGGCTATGGCTACACCTTC

clone_size: few
j_call: TRBJ2-1
d_call: TRBD2
v_call: TRBV4-1
cdr3_aa: CASSRYSTGLAGYNEQFF
cdr3_nt: TGCGCCAGCAGCCGATACTCTACGGGACTAGCGGGGTACAATGAGCAGTTCTTC

clone_size: .
j_call: TRBJ2-3
d_call: .
v_call: TRBV4-1
cdr3_aa: CASSQDKTGTRPDTQYF
cdr3_nt: TGCGCCAGCAGCCAAGATAAGACCGGGACTCGCCCAGATACGCAGTATTTT

clone_size: many
j_call: TRBJ2-7
d_call: TRBD1
v_call: TRBV28
cdr3_aa: CASSPRGRGYEQYF
cdr3_nt: TGTGCCAGCAGTCCCAGGGGGCGCGGATACGAGCAGTACTTC

clone_size: few
j_call: TRBJ2-1
d_call: TRBD1
v_call: TRBV5-6
cdr3_aa: CASSLASRTGNEQFF
cdr3_nt: TGTGCCAGCAGCTTGGCTTCGCGGACAGGGAATGAGCAGTTCTTC

clone_size: many
j_call: TRBJ1-1
d_call: .
v_call: TRBV9
cdr3_aa: CASSVVGDNTEAFF
cdr3_nt: TGTGCCAGCAGCGTAGTCGGGGATAACACTGAAGCTTTCTTT

clone_size: .
j_call: TRBJ2-3
d_call: TRBD1
v_call: TRBV12-3/TRBV12-4
cdr3_aa: CASRPRTGSTDTQYF
cdr3_nt: TGTGCCAGCAGACCTCGGACAGGCAGCACAGATACGCAGTATTTT

clone_size: few
j_call: TRBJ2-7
d_call: .
v_call: TRBV7-2
cdr3_aa: CASSLRAYSYEQYF
cdr3_nt: TGTGCCAGCAGCCTCAGAGCCTATTCCTACGAGCAGTACTTC

clone_size: .
j_call: TRBJ1-1
d_call: .
v_call: TRBV4-1
cdr3_aa: CASSQVAGKVNTEAFF
cdr3_nt: TGCGCCAGCAGCCAAGTAGCCGGCAAGGTGAACACTGAAGCTTTCTTT

clone_size: few
j_call: TRBJ2-5
d_call: TRBD2
v_call: TRBV7-6
cdr3_aa: CASSSPREGPPTETQYF
cdr3_nt: TGTGCCAGCAGCTCCCCTCGGGAGGGTCCTCCAACAGAGACCCAGTACTTC

clone_size: many
j_call: TRBJ2-2
d_call: .
v_call: TRBV3-1
cdr3_aa: CASSQGRVHTGELFF
cdr3_nt: TGTGCCAGCAGCCAAGGGCGGGTCCACACCGGGGAGCTGTTTTTT

clone_size: medium-sized
j_call: TRBJ2-3
d_call: TRBD2
v_call: TRBV20-1
cdr3_aa: CSALSSGGSSDTQYF
cdr3_nt: TGCAGTGCTCTATCTAGCGGGGGGAGTTCAGATACGCAGTATTTT

clone_size: few
j_call: TRBJ2-1
d_call: TRBD1
v_call: TRBV28
cdr3_aa: CASSFRTGVDEQFF
cdr3_nt: TGTGCCAGCAGTTTTCGGACAGGGGTCGATGAGCAGTTCTTC

clone_size: few
j_call: TRBJ1-6
d_call: .
v_call: TRBV6-2/TRBV6-3
cdr3_aa: CASSAQRTPLHF
cdr3_nt: TGTGCCAGCAGTGCTCAGAGGACACCCCTCCACTTT